One sample yielded the 13 T cell receptor beta chains listed below, sequenced in a study of blood T cell repertoires in COVID-19. Assay used: immunoSEQ multiplex PCR; TCRdb lists only in-frame clones, some missing. The sample carries roughly 120,000 clones, more than 75% recorded once. Sequenced: peripheral blood. Source of these receptors: a middle-aged man with acute or convalescent COVID-19.

This chain links TRBV5-5 with TRBJ2-2; perhaps TRBD2 as D (5 bases). The CDR3 spans 15 residues. The V end lost 0 bases, the J end lost 0 bases, and 6 bases lay between the germline ends. Germline V CDR1 and CDR2: SGHKS, YYEKEE (reference sequence). This chain's CDR3 is CASSLGGTNTGELFF. The CDR3 bases are TGTGCCAGCAGCTTGGGAGGGACGAACACCGGGGAGCTGTTTTTT.

The chain links TRBV11-2 to TRBJ1-5; 9 bases map to TRBD1. This CDR3 region has 14 residues. V was pared by 5 bases and J by 6 bases, with 5 bases of the junction left unmatched. Per the germline V gene, CDR1 is SGHAT and CDR2 is FQNNGV. CDR3 sequence (DNA): TGTGCCAGCAGCGAAACAGGGGGCACTCAGCCCCAGCATTTT. Translation gives CASSETGGTQPQHF.

The chain links TRBV7-2 to TRBJ2-5, with 9 bases identical to TRBD2. The CDR3 is made up of 15 amino acids. The V gene end was trimmed by 5 bases and the J gene end by 4 bases; junction bases not matched to a gene: 8. Germline lookup yields CDR1 SGHTA and CDR2 FQGNSA. CDR3 sequence: CASSGAGGPLETQYF. The CDR3 DNA follows: TGTGCCAGCAGCGGGGCGGGGGGGCCTCTAGAGACCCAGTACTTC.

The chain uses TRBV19 and TRBJ2-1, with TRBD2 identical over 13 bases. After removal of 3 bases from V and 7 bases from J, the junction contained 15 bases not matched to a gene. Germline CDR1 and CDR2: LNHDA and SQIVND (reference sequence). The CDR3 has 19 residues. CDR3 coding DNA: TGTGCCAGTAGTATTACCGGGACTAGCGGGGTCGGGTCGGGGAATGAGCAGTTCTTC. Translated: CASSITGTSGVGSGNEQFF.

This chain connects TRBV3-1 (or the pseudogene TRBV3-2) to TRBJ2-7, with 7 bases that match TRBD1. This CDR3 is built from 14 residues. With 1 base clipped from V and 5 bases from J, the junction kept 5 bases outside the gene matches. CDR1 and CDR2 (germline): LGHDT, YNNKEL (reference sequence). Here the CDR3 reads CASSQGHRGHEQYF. CDR3 in DNA: TGTGCCAGCAGCCAAGGGCACAGGGGCCACGAGCAGTACTTC.

The gene calls are TRBV11-2 and TRBJ2-1, with TRBD2 matching 11 bases. Germline V gene sequence: CDR1 SGHAT, CDR2 FQNNGV. The CDR3 length is 16 residues. After removal of 4 bases from V and 4 bases from J, the junction contained 6 bases not matched to a gene. The CDR3 spells CASSSISGRGYNEQFF. The CDR3, as DNA: TGTGCCAGCAGCTCTATTAGCGGGAGGGGATACAATGAGCAGTTCTTC.

The chain joins TRBV5-1 to TRBJ2-7; D remains unclear. There are 13 residues in the CDR3. V shed 4 bases and J shed 7 bases, with 15 bases lying between them. Germline V gives CDR1 SGHRS, CDR2 YFSETQ. The CDR3 nucleotides read TGCGCCAGCAGCCACTCGGCAACAGTGGAGCAGTACTTC. This sequence encodes CASSHSATVEQYF.

The rearrangement links TRBV10-3 to TRBJ2-3, with D possibly matching TRBD2 (5 bases). Germline lookup yields CDR1 ENHRY and CDR2 SYGVKD. This CDR3 is 14 amino acids long. V gave up 2 bases and J gave up 3 bases, with 9 bases separating them. In DNA, the CDR3 is TGTGCCATCAGTGAGGGGTTAGCGACAGATACGCAGTATTTT. The encoded protein is CAISEGLATDTQYF.

The V call is TRBV18, the J call TRBJ1-1; 9 bases map to TRBD1. The CDR3 is made up of 15 amino acids. Losses at the gene ends were 3 bases for V and 4 bases for J; bases not matched to a gene: 6. Germline-derived CDR1 and CDR2 are KGHSH and LQKENI. CDR3 sequence (DNA): TGTGCCAGCTCACCTACAGGGGGCAGGGGCACTGAAGCTTTCTTT. Protein product: CASSPTGGRGTEAFF.

CDR3 residues: CASSQDWRSGRTEQFF. In DNA form, the CDR3 reads TGTGCCAGCAGCCAAGATTGGAGGAGCGGGAGGACTGAGCAGTTCTTC. The chain employs TRBV14 and TRBJ2-1; 9 bases map to TRBD2. The CDR3 runs 16 residues. CDR1 and CDR2 (germline): SGHDN, FVKESK. V lost 0 bases and J lost 9; bases outside the gene matches: 9.

This clone occurred a few times. The V and J genes are TRBV15 and TRBJ2-2; 11 bases are shared with TRBD2. The germline gives CDR1 LNHNV, CDR2 YYDKDF (reference sequence). This CDR3 region has 17 residues. With 0 bases clipped from V and 9 bases from J, the junction kept 9 bases outside the gene matches. The CDR3 nucleotides read TGTGCCACCAGCAGAGATCGTAGCGGGAGGGCCTTCAGGGAGCTGTTTTTT. This translates into CATSRDRSGRAFRELFF.

The chain carries TRBV5-1 and TRBJ2-1; 9 bases fit TRBD2. The CDR3 is 15 residues long. Unmatched junction bases numbered 8, after V lost 5 bases and J lost 5 bases. Germline values: CDR1 SGHRS, CDR2 YFSETQ. In DNA form, the CDR3 reads TGCGCCAGCAGTCCCACTAGCGGGCATAACAATGAGCAGTTCTTC. It codes for CASSPTSGHNNEQFF.

In this sample, this clone turned up a few times. The chain combines TRBV6-5 with TRBJ1-2, with 7 bases lining up with TRBD1. V lost 7 bases, J lost 8 bases, and 10 bases stayed unmatched. The CDR3 has 13 amino acids. Germline loops: CDR1 MNHEY, CDR2 SVGAGI. The CDR3 bases are TGTGCCAGCACCCCAGGCAGGGGGTACGGCTACACCTTC. Its protein is CASTPGRGYGYTF.